This T cell receptor (beta chain) was observed in a study of molecular identifiers for immune sequencing clone quantification. This clonotype was observed at least ten times. One entry per CDR3 protein, called by TCRdb with MiXCR from the PCR reads. The sample has about 70,000 distinct CDR3 sequences; around 18% are singletons. This CDR3 region has 15 residues. In germline, CDR1 is SGHNT, CDR2 YENEEA. V shed 4 bases and J 6 bases; nucleotides not matched to a gene: 8. This chain links TRBV11-3 with TRBJ2-1; 8 positions match TRBD1. Specimen: naive CD8+ T cells from blood, with Jurkat cell RNA spiked in. Subset defined: FACS-sorted CD8+CD4-CCR7+CD45RA+ naive T cells. This receptor was obtained from a human donor in good health. Some libraries in this study had Jurkat cell RNA spiked in. The CDR3 coding sequence is TGTGCCAGCAGCTCGGGAAGGACAGGGTTCAATGAGCAGTTCTTC. This codes for CASSSGRTGFNEQFF.